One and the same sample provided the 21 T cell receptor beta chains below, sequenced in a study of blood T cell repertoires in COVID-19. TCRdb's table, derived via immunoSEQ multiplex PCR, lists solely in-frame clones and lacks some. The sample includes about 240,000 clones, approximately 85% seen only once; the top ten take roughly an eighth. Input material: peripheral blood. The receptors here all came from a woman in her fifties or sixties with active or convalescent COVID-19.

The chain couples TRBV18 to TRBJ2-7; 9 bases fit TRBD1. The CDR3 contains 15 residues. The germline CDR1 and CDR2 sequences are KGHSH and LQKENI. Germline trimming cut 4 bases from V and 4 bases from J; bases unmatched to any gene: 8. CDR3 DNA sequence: TGTGCCAGCTCACTGGCCGGGACAGGGTCTTACGAGCAGTACTTC. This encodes CASSLAGTGSYEQYF. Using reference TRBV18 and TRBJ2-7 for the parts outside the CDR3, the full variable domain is NAGVMQNPRHLVRRRGQEARLRCSPMKGHSHVYWYRQLPEEGLKFMVYLQKENIIDESGMPKERFSAEFPKEGPSILRIQQVVRGDSAAYFCASSLAGTGSYEQYFGPGTRLTVT.

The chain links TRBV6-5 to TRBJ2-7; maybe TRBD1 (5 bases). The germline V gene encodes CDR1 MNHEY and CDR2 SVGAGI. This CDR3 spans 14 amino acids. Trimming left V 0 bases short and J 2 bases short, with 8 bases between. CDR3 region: CASSYSGRAYEQYF. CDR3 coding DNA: TGTGCCAGCAGTTACTCGGGCAGGGCCTACGAGCAGTACTTC.

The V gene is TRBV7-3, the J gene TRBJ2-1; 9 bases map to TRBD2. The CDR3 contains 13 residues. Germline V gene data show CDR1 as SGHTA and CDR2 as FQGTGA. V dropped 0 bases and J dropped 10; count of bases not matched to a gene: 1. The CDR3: CASSLTSGGEQFF. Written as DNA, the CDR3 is TGTGCCAGCAGCTTAACTAGCGGGGGAGAGCAGTTCTTC. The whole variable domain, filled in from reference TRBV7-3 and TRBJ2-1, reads GAGVSQTPSNKVTEKGKYVELRCDPISGHTALYWYRQSLGQGPEFLIYFQGTGAADDSGLPNDRFFAVRPEGSVSTLKIQRTERGDSAVYLCASSLTSGGEQFFGPGTRLTVL.

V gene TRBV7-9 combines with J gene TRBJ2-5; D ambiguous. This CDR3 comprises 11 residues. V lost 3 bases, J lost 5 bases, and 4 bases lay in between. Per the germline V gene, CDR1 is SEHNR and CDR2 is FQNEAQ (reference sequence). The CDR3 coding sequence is TGTGCCAGCAGCTTTTCGGAGACCCAGTACTTC. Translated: CASSFSETQYF. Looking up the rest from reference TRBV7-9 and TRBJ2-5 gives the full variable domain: DTGVSQNPRHKITKRGQNVTFRCDPISEHNRLYWYRQTLGQGPEFLTYFQNEAQLEKSRLLSDRFSAERPKGSFSTLEIQRTEQGDSAMYLCASSFSETQYFGPGTRLLVL.

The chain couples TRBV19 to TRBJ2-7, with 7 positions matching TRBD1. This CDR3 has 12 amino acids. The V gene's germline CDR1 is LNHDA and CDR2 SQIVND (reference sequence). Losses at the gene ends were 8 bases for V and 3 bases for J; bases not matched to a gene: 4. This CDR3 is CASGDRNYEQYF. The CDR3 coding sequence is TGTGCCAGTGGGGACAGAAACTACGAGCAGTACTTC.

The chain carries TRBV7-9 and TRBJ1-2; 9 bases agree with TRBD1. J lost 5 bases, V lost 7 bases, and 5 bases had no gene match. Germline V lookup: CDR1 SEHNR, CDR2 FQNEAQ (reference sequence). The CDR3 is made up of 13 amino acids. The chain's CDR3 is CASTGQGPYGYTF. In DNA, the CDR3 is TGTGCCAGCACGGGACAGGGCCCTTATGGCTACACCTTC.

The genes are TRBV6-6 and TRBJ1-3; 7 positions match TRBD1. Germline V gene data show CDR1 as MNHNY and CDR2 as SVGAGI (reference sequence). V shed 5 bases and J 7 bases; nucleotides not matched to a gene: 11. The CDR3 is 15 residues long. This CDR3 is CASSPSQGTGNTIYF. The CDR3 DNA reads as TGTGCCAGCAGTCCGTCACAGGGGACCGGGAACACCATATATTTT.

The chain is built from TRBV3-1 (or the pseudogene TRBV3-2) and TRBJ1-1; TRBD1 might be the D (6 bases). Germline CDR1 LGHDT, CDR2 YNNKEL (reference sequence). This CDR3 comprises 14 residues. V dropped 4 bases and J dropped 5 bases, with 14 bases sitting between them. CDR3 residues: CASSRGGAGTEAFF. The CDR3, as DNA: TGTGCCAGCAGCCGAGGGGGGGCCGGAACTGAAGCTTTCTTT.

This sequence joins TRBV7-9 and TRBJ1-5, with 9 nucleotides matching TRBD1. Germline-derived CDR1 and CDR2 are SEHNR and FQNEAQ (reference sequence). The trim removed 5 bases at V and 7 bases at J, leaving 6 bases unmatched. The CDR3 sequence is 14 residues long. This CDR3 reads CASSRGQGGQPQHF. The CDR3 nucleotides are TGTGCCAGCAGCCGGGGACAGGGTGGACAGCCCCAGCATTTT.

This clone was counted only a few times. CDR3 loop: CASSLEGQVNQPQHF. The DNA of the CDR3 is TGCGCCAGCAGCTTGGAGGGACAGGTCAATCAGCCCCAGCATTTT. The chain joins TRBV5-1 to TRBJ1-5, with 8 bases matching TRBD1. The germline V gene has CDR1 SGHRS and CDR2 YFSETQ. The CDR3 spans 15 residues. The trim removed 0 bases at V and 3 bases at J, leaving 2 bases unmatched.

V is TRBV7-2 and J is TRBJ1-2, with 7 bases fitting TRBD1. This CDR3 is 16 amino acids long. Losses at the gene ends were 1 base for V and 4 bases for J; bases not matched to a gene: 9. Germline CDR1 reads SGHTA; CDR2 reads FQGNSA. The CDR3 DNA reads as TGTGCCAGCAGCTTAGGGAGGGACAGAACCATCTATGGCTACACCTTC. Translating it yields CASSLGRDRTIYGYTF.

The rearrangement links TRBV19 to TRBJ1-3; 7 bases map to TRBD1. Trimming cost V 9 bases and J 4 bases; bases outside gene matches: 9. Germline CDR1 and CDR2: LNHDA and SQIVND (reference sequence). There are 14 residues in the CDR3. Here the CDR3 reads CASHPQGQGNTIYF. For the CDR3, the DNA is TGTGCCAGCCACCCTCAGGGACAGGGAAACACCATATATTTT.

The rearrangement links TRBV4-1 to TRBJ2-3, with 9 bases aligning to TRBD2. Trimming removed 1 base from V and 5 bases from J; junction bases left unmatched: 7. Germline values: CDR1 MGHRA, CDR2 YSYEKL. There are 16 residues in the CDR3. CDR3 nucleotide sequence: TGCGCCAGCAGCCAAGCCGGGACTAGCTTTATAGATACGCAGTATTTT. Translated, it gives CASSQAGTSFIDTQYF.

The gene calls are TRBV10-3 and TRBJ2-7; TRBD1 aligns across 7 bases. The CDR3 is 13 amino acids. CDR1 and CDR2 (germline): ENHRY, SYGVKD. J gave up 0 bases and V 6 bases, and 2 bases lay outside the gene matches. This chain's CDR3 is CAIRRQGSYEQYF. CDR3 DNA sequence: TGTGCCATCAGGAGACAGGGCTCCTACGAGCAGTACTTC.

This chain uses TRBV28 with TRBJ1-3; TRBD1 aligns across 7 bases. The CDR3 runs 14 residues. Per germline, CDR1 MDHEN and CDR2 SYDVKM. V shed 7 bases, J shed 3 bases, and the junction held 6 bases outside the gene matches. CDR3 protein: CASIQGVYGNTIYF. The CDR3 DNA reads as TGTGCCAGCATTCAGGGGGTATATGGAAACACCATATATTTT.

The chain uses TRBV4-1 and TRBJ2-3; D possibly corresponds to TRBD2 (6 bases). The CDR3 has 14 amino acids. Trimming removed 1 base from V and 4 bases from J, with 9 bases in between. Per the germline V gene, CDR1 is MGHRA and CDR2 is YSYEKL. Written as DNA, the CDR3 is TGCGCCAGCAGCCAAGCGTGGGGGGCAGATACGCAGTATTTT. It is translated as CASSQAWGADTQYF.

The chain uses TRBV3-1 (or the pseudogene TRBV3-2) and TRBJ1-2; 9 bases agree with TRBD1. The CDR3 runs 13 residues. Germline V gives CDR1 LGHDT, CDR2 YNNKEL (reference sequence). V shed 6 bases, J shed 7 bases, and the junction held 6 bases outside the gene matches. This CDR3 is CASRQDRGGGYTF. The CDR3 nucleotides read TGTGCCAGCAGGCAGGACAGGGGAGGTGGCTACACCTTC.

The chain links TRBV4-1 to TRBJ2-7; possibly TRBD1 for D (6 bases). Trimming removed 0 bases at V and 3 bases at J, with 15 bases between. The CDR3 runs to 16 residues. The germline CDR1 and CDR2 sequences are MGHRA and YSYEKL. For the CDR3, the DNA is TGCGCCAGCAGCCAAGATTTCAGGACAGACTACTACGAGCAGTACTTC. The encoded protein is CASSQDFRTDYYEQYF.

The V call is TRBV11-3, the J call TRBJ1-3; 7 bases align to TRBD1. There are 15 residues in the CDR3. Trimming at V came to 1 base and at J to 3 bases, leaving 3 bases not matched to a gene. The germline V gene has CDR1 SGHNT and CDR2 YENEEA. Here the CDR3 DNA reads TGTGCCAGCAGCTTAGGACAGGGCGTTGGAAACACCATATATTTT. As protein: CASSLGQGVGNTIYF. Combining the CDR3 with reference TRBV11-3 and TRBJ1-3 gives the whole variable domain EAGVVQSPRYKIIEKKQPVAFWCNPISGHNTLYWYLQNLGQGPELLIRYENEEAVDDSQLPKDRFSAERLKGVDSTLKIQPAELGDSAVYLCASSLGQGVGNTIYFGEGSWLTVV.

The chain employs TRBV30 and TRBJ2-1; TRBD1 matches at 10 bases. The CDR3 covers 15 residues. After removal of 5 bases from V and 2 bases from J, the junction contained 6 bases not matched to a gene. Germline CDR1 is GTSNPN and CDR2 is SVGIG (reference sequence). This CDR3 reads CAWGRTGGTYNEQFF. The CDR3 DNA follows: TGTGCCTGGGGAAGGACAGGGGGTACCTACAATGAGCAGTTCTTC. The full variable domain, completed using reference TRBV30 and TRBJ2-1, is SQTIHQWPATLVQPVGSPLSLECTVEGTSNPNLYWYRQAAGRGLQLLFYSVGIGQISSEVPQNLSASRPQDRQFILSSKKLLLSDSGFYLCAWGRTGGTYNEQFFGPGTRLTVL.

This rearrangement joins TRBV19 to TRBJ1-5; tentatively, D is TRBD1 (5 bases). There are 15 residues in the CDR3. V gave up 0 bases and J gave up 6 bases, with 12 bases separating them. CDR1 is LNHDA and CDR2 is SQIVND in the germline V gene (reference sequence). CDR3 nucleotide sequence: TGTGCCAGTAGTATAGATGGTCAGGGCCGTCAGCCCCAGCATTTT. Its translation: CASSIDGQGRQPQHF.